This T cell receptor (beta chain) was recorded in a study of cytotoxic CD8 clonotypes in ibrutinib-treated CLL. Study-wide context: Responses comprised around 24 partial and 2 complete; at median approximately six years, 14 remained remitted and roughly 12 progressed. Response material was collected after a median around 12 months of treatment, range 6 to 36.

Study-wide results and limits: At baseline, clonality was higher than in age-matched healthy donors and correlated with CD8+ counts.

Germline CDR1 and CDR2: MDHEN and SYDVKM. This CDR3 is 15 amino acids long. The J segment lost 8 bases and the V segment lost 4 bases, leaving 10 bases of the junction unmatched. Worth noting for this clone: The antigen remains unidentified.

Depths of 1 in 200,000 to 1 in 1 million T cells were the sequencing target. The protocol was immunoSEQ multiplex PCR, while the TCRdb copy is restricted to in-frame clones and leaves out a portion. This table has approximately 150,000 clones, approximately 80% appearing once. This receptor was taken from a human donor with chronic lymphocytic leukemia. J is TRBJ1-4 and V is TRBV28, with 7 bases aligning to TRBD1. The sample in question was PBMCs, obtained after 12 months of ibrutinib treatment. This CDR3 reads CASSWLTGRYEKLFF. For the CDR3, the DNA is TGTGCCAGCAGTTGGTTGACAGGGCGGTACGAAAAACTGTTTTTT. The full variable domain, with the rest looked up from reference TRBV28 and TRBJ1-4, is DVKVTQSSRYLVKRTGEKVFLECVQDMDHENMFWYRQDPGLGLRLIYFSYDVKMKEKGDIPEGYSVSREKKERFSLILESASTNQTSMYLCASSWLTGRYEKLFFGSGTQLSVL.